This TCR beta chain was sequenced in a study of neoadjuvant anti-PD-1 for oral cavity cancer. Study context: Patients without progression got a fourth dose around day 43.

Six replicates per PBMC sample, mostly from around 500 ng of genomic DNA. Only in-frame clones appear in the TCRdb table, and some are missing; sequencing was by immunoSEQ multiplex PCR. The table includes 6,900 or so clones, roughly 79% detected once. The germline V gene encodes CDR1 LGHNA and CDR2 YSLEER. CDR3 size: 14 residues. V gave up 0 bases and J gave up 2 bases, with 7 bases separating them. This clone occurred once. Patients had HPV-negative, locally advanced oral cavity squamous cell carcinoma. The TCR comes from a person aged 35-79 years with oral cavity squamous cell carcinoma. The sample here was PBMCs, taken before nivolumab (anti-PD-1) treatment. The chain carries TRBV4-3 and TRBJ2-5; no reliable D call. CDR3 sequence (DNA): TGCGCCAGCAGCCAAGACCTAACACAAGAGACCCAGTACTTC. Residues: CASSQDLTQETQYF.